This T cell receptor (beta chain) was recorded in a study of CD8 T cells in Susac syndrome. RNA in amounts of roughly 0.5 to 1 ug was reverse transcribed with random hexamers. An immunoSEQ multiplex PCR generated amplified TCR beta CDR3 products spanning 54 Vbeta and 13 Jbeta. TCRdb ran MiXCR on the immunoSEQ multiplex PCR reads and lists one entry per CDR3 protein. The table shows 150,000 to 200,000 distinct CDR3 sequences, with about 93% occurring only once. The T cells that were sequenced for TCR beta were CD8+ and CD4+ cells from blood. Negative isolation was used for CD8+ and CD4+ T cells and FACS enrichment for TEMRA cells. The sequenced material came from CD4+ T cells from PBMCs. The receptor comes from a human donor in good health.

CDR3 nucleotide sequence: TGTGCCAGCAGCCATTCCCGCCAGGGGGCTGGAAACACCATATATTTT. It translates to CASSHSRQGAGNTIYF. This chain uses TRBV4-2 with TRBJ1-3; 7 positions match TRBD1. This CDR3 region has 16 residues. Germline loops: CDR1 LGHNA, CDR2 YNFKEQ. V shed 3 bases, J shed 2 bases, and the junction held 7 bases outside the gene matches.